This TCR beta chain was captured in a study of regulatory T cells in long-lasting Graves disease. Sequencing libraries for TCR beta were prepared with iRepertoire HTBI primers and Arm-PCR of CDR3 regions. TCRdb analysed the multiplex PCR reads with MiXCR anew, one entry per CDR3 protein. The sample includes hundreds of thousands of distinct CDR3 sequences, 15% to 20% seen only once; the top ten take around 19%. There are many counts of this clonotype. Time point described: newly diagnosed GD, antithyroid drugs for less than 3 months. PBMC RNA was the source of the TCR library. Separately, the same data were catalogued under a study of T cells in Graves' hyperthyroidism and ophthalmopathy. That paper states: When ophthalmopathy did not progress within 18 months, Graves' hyperthyroidism was considered stable. Reasons for excluding patients were uncontrolled infection, other autoimmune disease, pregnancy or lactation. Most expanded thyroid clonotypes above 0.001 recurred in blood.

This sequence was found in a woman aged 25 to 39 with Graves disease. Source: peripheral blood mononuclear cells (PBMCs), taken at new diagnosis, from a patient treated with antithyroid drugs.

The CDR3 here is CASSLASIGGSSHEQFF. CDR3 sequence (DNA): TGTGCCAGCAGTTTAGCCTCAATTGGGGGTAGCTCTCATGAGCAGTTCTTC. The rearrangement uses TRBV27 and TRBJ2-1, with D perhaps matching TRBD1 or TRBD2 (5 bases each). With 2 bases removed from V and 8 bases from J, the gap between germline ends came to 22 bases. Germline CDR1 reads MNHEY; CDR2 reads SMNVEV (reference sequence). The CDR3 is 17 amino acids.